The 23 T cell receptor beta chains given below trace back to one sample, sequenced in a study of cytomegalovirus exposure and HLA in healthy donors. The PCR contained 60 Vbeta and 13 Jbeta primers. The method was immunoSEQ multiplex PCR; TCRdb's version includes in-frame clones alone and lacks a portion of them. The sample consists of 43,000 or so clones, 50% to 75% of them appearing once. Material for sequencing was PBMCs. All receptors come from a human donor in good health.

There are a few counts of this clone. The gene calls are TRBV15 and TRBJ1-5; no clear D gene. This CDR3 region has 14 residues. V lost 0 bases and J lost 6, with 9 bases in between. Germline V lookup: CDR1 LNHNV, CDR2 YYDKDF (reference sequence). The CDR3 reads CATSRDTVPQPQHF. CDR3 DNA: TGTGCCACCAGCAGAGATACTGTTCCTCAGCCCCAGCATTTT.

The sample holds a few counts of this clone. The chain is built from TRBV5-1 and TRBJ1-1, with 7 bases lining up with TRBD1. With 4 bases clipped from V and 1 base from J, the junction kept 7 bases outside the gene matches. Germline V gene lookup returns CDR1 SGHRS and CDR2 YFSETQ. The CDR3 extends over 15 amino acids. CDR3 nucleotides: TGCGCCAGCAGCGCGCAGGGGGGAGGGAACACTGAAGCTTTCTTT. Translation: CASSAQGGGNTEAFF.

This clone was seen a handful of times. This CDR3 reads CASSYSELGYEQYF. The CDR3 DNA reads TGTGCCAGCAGTTACTCGGAGCTCGGGTACGAGCAGTACTTC. The chain is built from TRBV6-5 and TRBJ2-7, with D hard to call. The CDR3 runs to 14 residues. V was trimmed by 0 bases and J by 4 bases, leaving 10 bases between them. Germline CDR1 reads MNHEY; CDR2 reads SVGAGI.

This clone was observed a few times. The CDR3 sequence is CASTPPFGQGKKLFF. The CDR3 DNA sequence: TGTGCCAGCACCCCCCCCTTTGGACAGGGGAAAAAACTGTTTTTT. V is TRBV4-2 and J is TRBJ1-4, with 9 bases matching TRBD1. The CDR3 spans 15 residues. CDR1 is LGHNA and CDR2 is YNFKEQ in the germline V gene. V was pared by 7 bases and J by 9 bases, with 12 bases of the junction left unmatched.

J is TRBJ1-5 and V is TRBV30; no reliable D call. Trimming cost V 1 base and J 3 bases, with 10 bases left between them. The CDR3 is made up of 14 amino acids. Germline loops: CDR1 GTSNPN, CDR2 SVGIG (reference sequence). The DNA of the CDR3 is TGTGCCTGGAGTGCCGACAACATCAATCAGCCCCAGCATTTT. Protein product: CAWSADNINQPQHF. The full variable domain, its missing parts supplied by reference TRBV30 and TRBJ1-5, is SQTIHQWPATLVQPVGSPLSLECTVEGTSNPNLYWYRQAAGRGLQLLFYSVGIGQISSEVPQNLSASRPQDRQFILSSKKLLLSDSGFYLCAWSADNINQPQHFGDGTRLSIL.

The V and J genes are TRBV28 and TRBJ1-2; D call uncertain. The CDR3 consists of 13 residues. The V gene lost 7 bases and the J gene lost 8 bases, with 17 bases spanning the gap. Germline V lookup: CDR1 MDHEN, CDR2 SYDVKM. As DNA, the CDR3 is TGTGCCAGCACCTCCCTGGGCCTTGGGGGCTACACCTTC. It encodes CASTSLGLGGYTF.

The chain combines TRBV12-5 with TRBJ2-5; 8 bases are shared with TRBD1. CDR3 length: 14 amino acids. The germline V gene has CDR1 LGHNT and CDR2 FRNRAP. V was clipped by 6 bases and J by 3 bases; unmatched bases: 6. As DNA, the CDR3 is TGTGCTAGTGGGGAGCAGGGGGCTGAAGAGACCCAGTACTTC. Encoded protein: CASGEQGAEETQYF.

V is TRBV7-8 and J is TRBJ1-2, with no clear D. Germline CDR1 reads SGHVS; CDR2 reads FQNEAQ. CDR3 length: 15 residues. Trimming cost V 2 bases and J 8 bases, with 18 bases left between them. CDR3 residues: CASSLSFGLQEGYTF. The CDR3 bases are TGTGCCAGCAGCTTAAGTTTTGGCCTTCAGGAAGGCTACACCTTC. Drawing the rest from reference TRBV7-8 and TRBJ1-2, the complete variable domain is GAGVSQSPRYKVAKRGQDVALRCDPISGHVSLFWYQQALGQGPEFLTYFQNEAQLDKSGLPSDRFFAERPEGSVSTLKIQRTQQEDSAVYLCASSLSFGLQEGYTFGSGTRLTVV.

The gene calls are TRBV7-9 and TRBJ2-3; D may be TRBD2 (5 bases). The CDR3 is 13 residues long. The germline CDR1 and CDR2 sequences are SEHNR and FQNEAQ (reference sequence). Trimming cost V 5 bases and J 10 bases, with 16 bases left between them. CDR3 loop: CASSTISGAAQYF. CDR3 bases: TGTGCCAGCAGCACCATCTCAGGAGCGGCGCAGTATTTT.

The chain couples TRBV5-1 to TRBJ1-6; 8 positions match TRBD1. CDR1 and CDR2 from the germline V gene are SGHRS and YFSETQ. The CDR3 runs to 16 residues. J lost 3 bases, V lost 4 bases, and 6 bases had no gene match. CDR3 coding DNA: TGCGCCAGCAGCCGGACTGGACAGGGCTATAATTCACCCCTCCACTTT. Translating gives CASSRTGQGYNSPLHF. The full variable domain, in which reference TRBV5-1 and TRBJ1-6 provide the parts outside the CDR3, is KAGVTQTPRYLIKTRGQQVTLSCSPISGHRSVSWYQQTPGQGLQFLFEYFSETQRNKGNFPGRFSGRQFSNSRSEMNVSTLELGDSALYLCASSRTGQGYNSPLHFGNGTRLTVT.

This clone occurred a few times. The rearrangement uses TRBV5-8 and TRBJ1-5; possible D gene TRBD1, 6 bases. There are 16 residues in the CDR3. Germline CDR1 is SGHTS and CDR2 is YDEGEE. V was cut by 2 bases and J by 5 bases, with 17 bases left in between. CDR3 loop: CASSFFRGHRDQPQHF. The CDR3 DNA is TGTGCCAGCAGCTTTTTCAGAGGGCACAGGGATCAGCCCCAGCATTTT. The complete variable domain, with remaining parts taken from reference TRBV5-8 and TRBJ1-5, reads EAGVTQSPTHLIKTRGQQATLRCSPISGHTSVYWYQQALGLGLQFLLWYDEGEERNRGNFPPRFSGRQFPNYSSELNVNALELEDSALYLCASSFFRGHRDQPQHFGDGTRLSIL.

The chain recombines TRBV30 with TRBJ2-7; D not resolved. The V gene's germline CDR1 is GTSNPN and CDR2 SVGIG (reference sequence). The ends were cut back, 0 bases at V and 6 bases at J, with 9 bases in the middle. The CDR3 is 12 amino acids. CDR3 residues: CAWSVVGVEQYF. The CDR3 DNA reads as TGTGCCTGGAGTGTCGTCGGAGTCGAGCAGTACTTC.

J is TRBJ2-1 and V is TRBV6-5; 7 positions agree with TRBD1. This CDR3 contains 15 residues. From germline, CDR1 is MNHEY and CDR2 SVGAGI. V lost 6 bases to trimming and J lost 0 bases; unmatched junction nucleotides: 5. CDR3 sequence reads: CASRKGQSSYNEQFF. The DNA for the CDR3 is TGTGCCAGCAGGAAGGGACAGAGCTCCTACAATGAGCAGTTCTTC.

The V call is TRBV6-5, the J call TRBJ1-6; D perhaps matches TRBD1 (5 bases). The CDR3 spans 12 residues. Germline loops: CDR1 MNHEY, CDR2 SVGAGI. Trimming left V 6 bases short and J 7 bases short, with 7 bases between. CDR3 region: CASSSGNSPLHF. For the CDR3, the DNA is TGTGCCAGCAGCTCAGGGAATTCACCCCTCCACTTT.

V gene TRBV2 combines with J gene TRBJ1-6; 12 bases line up with TRBD1. This CDR3 spans 19 amino acids. V shed 6 bases, J shed 0 bases, and the junction held 9 bases outside the gene matches. Per the germline V gene, CDR1 is SNHLY and CDR2 is FYNNEI. The chain's CDR3 is CASSTAGTGGFSYNSPLHF. CDR3 DNA sequence: TGTGCCAGCAGCACCGCCGGGACAGGGGGCTTCTCCTATAATTCACCCCTCCACTTT.

The rearrangement uses TRBV29-1 and TRBJ2-7, with TRBD1 identical over 7 bases. CDR3 length equals 14 residues. The V gene's germline CDR1 is SQVTM and CDR2 ANQGSEA. V shed 6 bases and J 5 bases; nucleotides not matched to a gene: 13. The CDR3 here is CSVIPGQMIDEQYF. In DNA form, the CDR3 reads TGCAGCGTCATACCGGGACAGATGATCGACGAGCAGTACTTC.

V and J are TRBV5-1 and TRBJ1-6, with D hard to call. Germline CDR1 SGHRS, CDR2 YFSETQ. The length of the CDR3 is 14 residues. Deletions cut 2 bases from V and 10 bases from J, with 13 bases between. The DNA of the CDR3 is TGCGCCAGCAGCTTCCGAGGGTCTGGGTCACCCCTCCACTTT. Residues: CASSFRGSGSPLHF.

This clone was seen a handful of times. J is TRBJ2-3 and V is TRBV5-1; the match to TRBD2 covers 10 bases. The ends lost 4 bases at V and 0 bases at J; junction bases unmatched: 11. Germline-derived CDR1 and CDR2 are SGHRS and YFSETQ. The CDR3 extends over 18 amino acids. CDR3 protein: CASSNTLAGTDSTDTQYF. The CDR3 nucleotides read TGCGCCAGCAGCAACACACTAGCGGGGACTGATAGCACAGATACGCAGTATTTT. The variable domain in full, completed from reference TRBV5-1 and TRBJ2-3, reads KAGVTQTPRYLIKTRGQQVTLSCSPISGHRSVSWYQQTPGQGLQFLFEYFSETQRNKGNFPGRFSGRQFSNSRSEMNVSTLELGDSALYLCASSNTLAGTDSTDTQYFGPGTRLTVL.

This chain connects TRBV11-2 to TRBJ1-2, with 8 bases that match TRBD1. J lost 6 bases, V lost 5 bases, and 11 bases had no gene match. The length of the CDR3 is 15 residues. Germline V gives CDR1 SGHAT, CDR2 FQNNGV. CDR3 region: CASSPFGARGHGYTF. The DNA for the CDR3 is TGTGCCAGCAGCCCTTTTGGGGCCAGGGGGCATGGCTACACCTTC. Looking up the rest from reference TRBV11-2 and TRBJ1-2 gives the full variable domain: EAGVAQSPRYKIIEKRQSVAFWCNPISGHATLYWYQQILGQGPKLLIQFQNNGVVDDSQLPKDRFSAERLKGVDSTLKIQPAKLEDSAVYLCASSPFGARGHGYTFGSGTRLTVV.

The chain links TRBV29-1 to TRBJ2-7, with 12 bases lining up with TRBD2. Germline assignment: CDR1 SQVTM and CDR2 ANQGSEA. Trimming removed 2 bases from V and 5 bases from J; junction bases left unmatched: 1. The CDR3 extends over 13 amino acids. The CDR3 spells CSVERTSGDEQYF. The CDR3 DNA reads as TGCAGCGTTGAACGGACTAGCGGGGACGAGCAGTACTTC.

V gene TRBV5-1 combines with J gene TRBJ2-2; D is unclear. Deletions cut 1 base from V and 5 bases from J, with 3 bases between. The CDR3 covers 12 residues. The germline gives CDR1 SGHRS, CDR2 YFSETQ. The CDR3 is CASSLQTGELFF. The CDR3 nucleotides read TGCGCCAGCAGCTTGCAAACCGGGGAGCTGTTTTTT.

V gene TRBV28 combines with J gene TRBJ1-2, with 9 positions matching TRBD1. CDR1 is MDHEN, CDR2 SYDVKM, per germline. J gave up 5 bases and V 8 bases, and 12 bases lay outside the gene matches. This CDR3 has 15 residues. The CDR3 region is CASGSPDRGKYGYTF. CDR3 sequence (DNA): TGTGCCAGCGGCTCTCCGGACAGGGGAAAATATGGCTACACCTTC.

The rearrangement uses TRBV5-6 and TRBJ2-5; D may be TRBD1 (5 bases). CDR3 size: 13 residues. Trimming cost V 2 bases and J 4 bases, with 9 bases left between them. CDR1 is SGHDT, CDR2 YYEEEE, per germline. CDR3 region: CASSLSGAETQYF. The CDR3 coding sequence is TGTGCCAGCAGCTTATCTGGGGCAGAGACCCAGTACTTC.